This T cell receptor (beta chain) was sequenced during a study of blood T cell repertoires in COVID-19. Study-wide background: The analysed material was cDNA or gDNA that came from T cells, B-cell-depleted T cells, or PBMCs.

The CDR3 spans 15 residues. Unmatched junction bases numbered 6, after V lost 6 bases and J lost 2 bases. CDR1 and CDR2 (germline): MDHEN, SYDVKM. In the source study's methods: The assay estimated nucleated cells by amplifying reference gene primers. Profiled with immunoSEQ multiplex PCR; TCRdb holds only in-frame clones, not every one. V and J calls and clone size follow that table, whereas D and trimming were derived from the DNA. This sample has about 250,000 clones, with 86% found just once. The chain is built from TRBV28 and TRBJ1-5, with 8 bases lining up with TRBD1. Material: peripheral blood. The TCR was taken from a woman aged 25-40 years with active or convalescent COVID-19. CDR3 residues: CASSSGGAGNQPQHF. The CDR3 DNA reads as TGTGCCAGCAGCTCAGGGGGCGCGGGCAATCAGCCCCAGCATTTT.